A single sample is the source of the 4 T cell receptor beta chains below, sequenced in a study of vaccination effects on CD4 cells after COVID-19. Following 10 days of culture, CD4+ T cells were isolated. A positive SARS-CoV-2 PCR test fell between March and December 2020. Vaccination of participants consisted of two doses of either the BNT162b2 or mRNA-1273 vaccine. For these receptors, no antigen is known. Some clones are missing from TCRdb's copy, which holds only in-frame ones; the method was immunoSEQ multiplex PCR. The table shows tens of thousands of clones, with over 65% occurring only once. The source material was CD4+ T cells from PBMCs cultured without peptide, sampled after COVID-19 vaccination. These receptors were taken from a human donor who had a prior SARS-CoV-2 infection.

The genes are TRBV12-3 or TRBV12-4 and TRBJ1-3; a possible D gene is TRBD1 (5 bases). The CDR3 is made up of 13 amino acids. Trimming removed 8 bases from V and 2 bases from J, with 10 bases in between. The CDR3 here is CASRRTTGNTIYF. The CDR3 bases are TGTGCCAGCCGGCGGACAACTGGAAACACCATATATTTT.

The count of this clone is one. This chain connects TRBV11-3 to TRBJ2-5; D is ambiguous. The CDR3 is made up of 14 amino acids. V shed 5 bases and J shed 4 bases, with 14 bases lying between them. Germline V gives CDR1 SGHNT, CDR2 YENEEA. Here the CDR3 DNA reads TGTGCCAGCAGCCGGGTCGAGCTATCAGAGACCCAGTACTTC. Its translation: CASSRVELSETQYF.

The chain links TRBV3-1 (or the pseudogene TRBV3-2) to TRBJ2-1; TRBD2 matches at 9 bases. The CDR3 loop spans 16 amino acids. The germline gives CDR1 LGHDT, CDR2 YNNKEL (reference sequence). V shed 0 bases and J 9 bases; nucleotides not matched to a gene: 9. The chain's CDR3 is CASSQEPLAGSAEQFF. In DNA, the CDR3 is TGTGCCAGCAGCCAAGAGCCCCTAGCGGGGTCTGCTGAGCAGTTCTTC.

The V call is TRBV5-1, the J call TRBJ2-6, with D hard to call. Trimming removed 0 bases at V and 2 bases at J, with 6 bases between. CDR1 SGHRS and CDR2 YFSETQ come from the germline V gene. The CDR3 extends over 15 amino acids. CDR3 amino acids: CASSLEGTGANVLTF. The CDR3 DNA follows: TGCGCCAGCAGCTTGGAAGGGACTGGGGCCAACGTCCTGACTTTC.